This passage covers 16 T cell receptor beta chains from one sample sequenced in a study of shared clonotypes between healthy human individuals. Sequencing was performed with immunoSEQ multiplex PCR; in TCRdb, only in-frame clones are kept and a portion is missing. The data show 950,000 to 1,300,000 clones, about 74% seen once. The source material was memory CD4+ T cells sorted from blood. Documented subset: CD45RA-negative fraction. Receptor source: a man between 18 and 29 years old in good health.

CDR3 in amino acids: CASSYWRDRTYEQYF. The DNA of the CDR3 is TGTGCCAGCAGTTATTGGCGGGACAGAACCTACGAGCAGTACTTC. The chain links TRBV27 to TRBJ2-7, with a tentative D call TRBD1 (7 bases). This CDR3 region has 15 residues. V shed 4 bases and J shed 2 bases, with 15 bases lying between them. Germline V lookup: CDR1 MNHEY, CDR2 SMNVEV (reference sequence).

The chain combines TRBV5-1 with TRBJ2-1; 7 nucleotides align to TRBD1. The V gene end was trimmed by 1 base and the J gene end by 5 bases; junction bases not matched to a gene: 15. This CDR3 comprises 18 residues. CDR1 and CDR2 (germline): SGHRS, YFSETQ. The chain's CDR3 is CASSLFGETGQKDNEQFF. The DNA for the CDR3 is TGCGCCAGCAGCTTGTTCGGGGAGACAGGGCAAAAGGACAATGAGCAGTTCTTC. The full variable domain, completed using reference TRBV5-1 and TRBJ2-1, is KAGVTQTPRYLIKTRGQQVTLSCSPISGHRSVSWYQQTPGQGLQFLFEYFSETQRNKGNFPGRFSGRQFSNSRSEMNVSTLELGDSALYLCASSLFGETGQKDNEQFFGPGTRLTVL.

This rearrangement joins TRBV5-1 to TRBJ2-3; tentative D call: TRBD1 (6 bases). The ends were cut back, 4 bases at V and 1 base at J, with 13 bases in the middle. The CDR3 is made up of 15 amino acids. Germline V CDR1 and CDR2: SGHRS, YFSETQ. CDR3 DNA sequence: TGCGCCAGCAGCCTTGACCAGGGGCGCACAGATACGCAGTATTTT. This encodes CASSLDQGRTDTQYF.

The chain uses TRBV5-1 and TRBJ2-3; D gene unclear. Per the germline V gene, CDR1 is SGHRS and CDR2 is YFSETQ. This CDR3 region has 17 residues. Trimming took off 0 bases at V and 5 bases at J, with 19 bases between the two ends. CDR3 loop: CASSLAETKQTKDTQYF. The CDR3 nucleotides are TGCGCCAGCAGCTTGGCCGAAACCAAACAGACCAAAGATACGCAGTATTTT.

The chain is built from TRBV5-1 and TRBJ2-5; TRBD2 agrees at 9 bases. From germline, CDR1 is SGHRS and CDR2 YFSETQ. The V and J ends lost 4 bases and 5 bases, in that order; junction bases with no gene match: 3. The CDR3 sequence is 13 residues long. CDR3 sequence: CASSVSGGETQYF. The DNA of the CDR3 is TGCGCCAGCAGCGTCAGCGGGGGGGAGACCCAGTACTTC.

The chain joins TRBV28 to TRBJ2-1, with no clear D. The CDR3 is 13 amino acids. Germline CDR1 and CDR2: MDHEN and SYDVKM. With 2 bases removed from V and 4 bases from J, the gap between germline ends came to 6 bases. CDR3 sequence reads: CASSLNTYNEQFF. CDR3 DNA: TGTGCCAGCAGTTTAAACACTTACAATGAGCAGTTCTTC.

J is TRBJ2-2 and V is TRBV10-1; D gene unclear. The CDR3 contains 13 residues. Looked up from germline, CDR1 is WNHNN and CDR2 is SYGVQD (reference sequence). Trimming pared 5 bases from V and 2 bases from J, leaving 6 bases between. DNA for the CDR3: TGCGCCAGCAGTCCCAGTAACACCGGGGAGCTGTTTTTT. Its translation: CASSPSNTGELFF.

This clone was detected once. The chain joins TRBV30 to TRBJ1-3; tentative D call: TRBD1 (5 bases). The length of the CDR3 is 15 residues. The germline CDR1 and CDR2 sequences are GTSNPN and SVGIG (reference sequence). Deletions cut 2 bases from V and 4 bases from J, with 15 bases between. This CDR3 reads CAWSPGGVWGNTIYF. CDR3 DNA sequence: TGTGCCTGGAGTCCAGGAGGGGTATGGGGAAACACCATATATTTT.

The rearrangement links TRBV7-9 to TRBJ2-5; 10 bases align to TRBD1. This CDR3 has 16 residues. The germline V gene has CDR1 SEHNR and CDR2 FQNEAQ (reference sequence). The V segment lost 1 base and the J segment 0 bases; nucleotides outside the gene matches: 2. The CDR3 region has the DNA TGTGCCAGCAGCTTAGGGACAGGGGGGTACCAAGAGACCCAGTACTTC. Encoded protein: CASSLGTGGYQETQYF.

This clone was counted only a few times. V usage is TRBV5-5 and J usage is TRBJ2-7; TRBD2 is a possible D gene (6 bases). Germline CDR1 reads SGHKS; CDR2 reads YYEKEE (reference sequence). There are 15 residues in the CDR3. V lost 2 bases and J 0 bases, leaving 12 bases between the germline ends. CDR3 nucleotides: TGTGCCAGCAGCTTAGGAGGGGTTAGCTCCTACGAGCAGTACTTC. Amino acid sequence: CASSLGGVSSYEQYF.

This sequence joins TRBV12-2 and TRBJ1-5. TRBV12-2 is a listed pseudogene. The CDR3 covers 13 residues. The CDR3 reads CASRLGSNQPQHF. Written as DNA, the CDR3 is TGTGCAAGTCGCTTGGGGAGCAATCAGCCCCAGCATTTT.

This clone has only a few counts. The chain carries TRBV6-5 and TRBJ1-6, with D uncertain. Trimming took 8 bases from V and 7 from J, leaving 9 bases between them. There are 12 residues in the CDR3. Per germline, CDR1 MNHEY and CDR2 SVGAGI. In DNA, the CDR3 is TGTGCCAGCCATCGGAGGAATTCACCCCTCCACTTT. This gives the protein CASHRRNSPLHF.

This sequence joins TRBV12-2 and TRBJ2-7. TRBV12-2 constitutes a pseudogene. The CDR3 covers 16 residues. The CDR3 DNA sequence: TGTGCAAGTCGCGGGGCAAGGGGGGCCATCTCCTACGAGCAGTACTTC. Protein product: CASRGARGAISYEQYF.

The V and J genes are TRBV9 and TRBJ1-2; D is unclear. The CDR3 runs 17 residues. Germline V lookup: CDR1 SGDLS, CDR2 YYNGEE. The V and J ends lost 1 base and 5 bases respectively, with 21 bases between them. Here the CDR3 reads CASSVREWQETGYGYTF. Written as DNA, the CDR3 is TGTGCCAGCAGCGTACGAGAATGGCAGGAGACTGGGTATGGCTACACCTTC.

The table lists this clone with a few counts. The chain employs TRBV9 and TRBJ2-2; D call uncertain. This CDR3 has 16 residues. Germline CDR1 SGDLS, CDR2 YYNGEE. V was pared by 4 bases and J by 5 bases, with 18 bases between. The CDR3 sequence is CASSPQSLGLTGELFF. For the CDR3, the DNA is TGTGCCAGCAGCCCCCAAAGCTTGGGCCTGACCGGGGAGCTGTTTTTT.

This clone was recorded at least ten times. The CDR3 is CATSSFRGGQYF. In DNA, the CDR3 is TGTGCCACCAGCAGTTTCCGGGGAGGCCAGTACTTC. The chain carries TRBV15 and TRBJ2-4; maybe TRBD2 (6 bases). Per germline, CDR1 LNHNV and CDR2 YYDKDF (reference sequence). The ends were cut back, 3 bases at V and 13 bases at J, with 13 bases in the middle. The CDR3 loop spans 12 amino acids. Full variable domain (remainder filled in from reference TRBV15 and TRBJ2-4): DAMVIQNPRYQVTQFGKPVTLSCSQTLNHNVMYWYQQKSSQAPKLLFHYYDKDFNNEADTPDNFQSRRPNTSFCFLDIRSPGLGDTAMYLCATSSFRGGQYFGAGTRLSVL.